This entry lists 25 T cell receptor beta chains sequenced from one sample in a study of T cells in Graves' hyperthyroidism and ophthalmopathy. The investigators amplified TCR beta CDR3 regions from RNA transcripts. In the first-round RT-PCR of the TCR CDR3, the HTBI primer set was used. TCRdb processed the multiplex PCR reads anew with MiXCR; each CDR3 protein has one entry. The sample lists 450,000 to 600,000 distinct CDR3 sequences; about 20% were seen once. The sample consisted of blood. These receptor sequences come from a middle-aged man with Graves' ophthalmopathy.

The chain uses TRBV28 and TRBJ2-3, with a weak D call TRBD1 (6 bases). Germline V gene sequence: CDR1 MDHEN, CDR2 SYDVKM. This CDR3 is 16 amino acids long. V gave up 1 base and J gave up 4 bases, with 15 bases separating them. This CDR3 reads CASSLSWTACSDTQYF. Written as DNA, the CDR3 is TGTGCCAGCAGTTTATCTTGGACAGCGTGTTCAGATACGCAGTATTTT. The whole variable domain, filled in from reference TRBV28 and TRBJ2-3, reads DVKVTQSSRYLVKRTGEKVFLECVQDMDHENMFWYRQDPGLGLRLIYFSYDVKMKEKGDIPEGYSVSREKKERFSLILESASTNQTSMYLCASSLSWTACSDTQYFGPGTRLTVL.

This clonotype was counted a few times. The chain has TRBV7-6 and TRBJ2-3; the D gene is possibly TRBD1 (5 bases). The CDR3 loop spans 14 amino acids. Germline V gene data show CDR1 as SGHVS and CDR2 as FNYEAQ. Trimming removed 5 bases from V and 2 bases from J, with 11 bases in between. In DNA, the CDR3 is TGTGCCAGCAGCCCAATACAGGACACAGATACGCAGTATTTT. Protein product: CASSPIQDTDTQYF.

This clonotype showed up many times. This chain's CDR3 is CSASTDSNQPQHF. The CDR3 region has the DNA TGCAGTGCTAGTACGGATAGCAATCAGCCCCAGCATTTT. The chain combines TRBV20-1 with TRBJ1-5; no firm D call. Trimming took 3 bases from V and 0 from J, leaving 6 bases between them. CDR1 and CDR2 (germline): DFQATT, SNEGSKA (reference sequence). This CDR3 contains 13 residues.

The sample holds a few counts of this clonotype. The V call is TRBV7-6, the J call TRBJ2-1; D not resolved. The CDR3 sequence is 16 residues long. The germline V gene has CDR1 SGHVS and CDR2 FNYEAQ. The ends were cut back, 5 bases at V and 0 bases at J, with 14 bases in the middle. This CDR3 is CASSAETPSSYNEQFF. DNA for the CDR3: TGTGCCAGCAGCGCGGAAACACCCAGCTCCTACAATGAGCAGTTCTTC.

The rearrangement joins TRBV2 to TRBJ1-2; D perhaps matches TRBD1 (5 bases). V lost 4 bases, J lost 5 bases, and 11 bases lay in between. The CDR3 is made up of 13 amino acids. Germline assignment: CDR1 SNHLY and CDR2 FYNNEI. The chain's CDR3 is CASSGGPGYGYTF. The CDR3 region has the DNA TGTGCCAGCAGTGGGGGACCGGGGTATGGCTACACCTTC. Complete variable domain (other parts from reference TRBV2 and TRBJ1-2): EPEVTQTPSHQVTQMGQEVILRCVPISNHLYFYWYRQILGQKVEFLVSFYNNEISEKSEIFDDQFSVERPDGSNFTLKIRSTKLEDSAMYFCASSGGPGYGYTFGSGTRLTVV.

The chain has TRBV6-4 and TRBJ1-1, with D uncertain. The CDR3 has 14 residues. Germline values: CDR1 MRHNA, CDR2 SNTAGT. The ends were cut back, 1 base at V and 5 bases at J, with 11 bases in the middle. CDR3 DNA sequence: TGTGCCAGCAGTGACTACAGCATGGGGACTGAAGCTTTCTTT. Translating gives CASSDYSMGTEAFF.

The table lists this clonotype with many counts. The chain combines TRBV7-3 with TRBJ2-7; TRBD2 matches 11 bases. Unmatched junction bases numbered 3, after V lost 5 bases and J lost 6 bases. This CDR3 has 13 amino acids. CDR1 and CDR2 from the germline V gene are SGHTA and FQGTGA. Here the CDR3 DNA reads TGTGCCAGCAGCATTCTAGCGGGAGGCGAGCAGTACTTC. This translates into CASSILAGGEQYF.

This clonotype was counted a few times. The CDR3 loop reads CASSSLTKDTEAFF. In DNA, the CDR3 is TGTGCCAGCAGCTCGTTAACGAAAGACACTGAAGCTTTCTTT. V is TRBV7-6 and J is TRBJ1-1; the D is unclear. Germline CDR1 and CDR2: SGHVS and FNYEAQ. Trimming took 4 bases from V and 3 from J, leaving 12 bases between them. CDR3 length equals 14 residues. Using reference TRBV7-6 and TRBJ1-1 for the parts outside the CDR3, the full variable domain is GAGVSQSPRYKVTKRGQDVALRCDPISGHVSLYWYRQALGQGPEFLTYFNYEAQQDKSGLPNDRFSAERPEGSISTLTIQRTEQRDSAMYRCASSSLTKDTEAFFGQGTRLTVV.

The rearrangement uses TRBV12-3 or TRBV12-4 and TRBJ1-5; perhaps TRBD1 as D (5 bases). This CDR3 spans 15 amino acids. The V end lost 5 bases, the J end lost 7 bases, and 18 bases lay between the germline ends. Here the CDR3 reads CASSPAAGRRQPQHF. Here the CDR3 DNA reads TGTGCCAGCAGTCCTGCGGCAGGGAGGAGACAGCCCCAGCATTTT.

The chain is built from TRBV6-2 or TRBV6-3 and TRBJ2-5, with D possibly matching TRBD2 (5 bases). The V end lost 7 bases, the J end lost 0 bases, and 12 bases lay between the germline ends. From germline, CDR1 is MNHEY and CDR2 SVGEGT. The CDR3 is made up of 14 amino acids. CDR3 in amino acids: CASKERSYQETQYF. CDR3 bases: TGTGCCAGCAAGGAGCGGTCGTACCAAGAGACCCAGTACTTC.

This clonotype was counted many times. The V and J genes are TRBV6-6 and TRBJ2-1; 9 nucleotides agree with TRBD1. The CDR3 has 14 amino acids. V was clipped by 2 bases and J by 7 bases; unmatched bases: 3. Germline CDR1 and CDR2: MNHNY and SVGAGI (reference sequence). CDR3 protein: CASSYLGQGNEQFF. DNA of the CDR3: TGTGCCAGCAGTTACCTGGGACAGGGTAATGAGCAGTTCTTC.

This clonotype showed up many times. The chain carries TRBV12-3 or TRBV12-4 and TRBJ1-1; 10 positions agree with TRBD1. J gave up 4 bases and V 5 bases, and 10 bases lay outside the gene matches. There are 16 residues in the CDR3. In nucleotides, the CDR3 is TGTGCCAGCAGTCCCCTACCTAGGACAGGGGGCACTGAAGCTTTCTTT. It codes for CASSPLPRTGGTEAFF.

This chain connects TRBV6-1 to TRBJ2-2; no reliable D call. Per the germline V gene, CDR1 is MNHNS and CDR2 is SASEGT. V was pared by 7 bases and J by 0 bases, with 15 bases between. The CDR3 is 16 residues long. The CDR3 sequence is CASTRQATANTGELFF. CDR3 coding DNA: TGTGCCAGCACGCGGCAAGCGACCGCGAACACCGGGGAGCTGTTTTTT.

At least ten counts were recorded for this clonotype. J is TRBJ2-1 and V is TRBV11-3, with a possible D match to TRBD2 (5 bases). Trimming left V 2 bases short and J 2 bases short, with 16 bases between. Looked up from germline, CDR1 is SGHNT and CDR2 is YENEEA. The CDR3 totals 17 residues. This CDR3 is CASSLNHIGSPYNEQFF. Written as DNA, the CDR3 is TGTGCCAGCAGCTTAAACCATATAGGGAGCCCCTACAATGAGCAGTTCTTC.

The chain joins TRBV24-1 to TRBJ2-1, with 9 positions matching TRBD1. The CDR3 is made up of 16 amino acids. With 1 base clipped from V and 7 bases from J, the junction kept 7 bases outside the gene matches. CDR1 KGHDR and CDR2 SFDVKD come from the germline V gene. This CDR3 is CATSDLGTGGMNEQFF. CDR3 coding DNA: TGTGCCACCAGTGATTTAGGTACAGGGGGCATGAATGAGCAGTTCTTC.

This clonotype was recorded at least ten times. The genes are TRBV11-2 and TRBJ2-7; D perhaps matches TRBD1 (6 bases). CDR3 length: 14 residues. Trimming removed 3 bases from V and 0 bases from J, with 9 bases in between. CDR1 SGHAT and CDR2 FQNNGV come from the germline V gene. The CDR3 is CASSLNRVSYEQYF. The CDR3 DNA sequence: TGTGCCAGCAGCTTGAACAGGGTCTCCTACGAGCAGTACTTC.

J is TRBJ2-1 and V is TRBV20-1; no clear D. Germline V gene sequence: CDR1 DFQATT, CDR2 SNEGSKA (reference sequence). V shed 4 bases and J shed 0 bases, with 10 bases lying between them. The length of the CDR3 is 14 residues. CDR3 loop: CSAMQLYSYNEQFF. CDR3 DNA sequence: TGCAGTGCTATGCAGCTATACTCCTACAATGAGCAGTTCTTC.

This clonotype was counted at least ten times. This chain joins TRBV6-1 and TRBJ2-5, with 11 nucleotides matching TRBD2. The germline V gene encodes CDR1 MNHNS and CDR2 SASEGT. V shed 7 bases, J shed 0 bases, and the junction held 4 bases outside the gene matches. The CDR3 extends over 15 amino acids. The CDR3 sequence: CASILAGGYQETQYF. The CDR3 DNA reads TGTGCCAGCATCCTAGCGGGGGGATACCAAGAGACCCAGTACTTC.

In its sample, this clonotype was seen many times. V gene TRBV5-1 combines with J gene TRBJ1-1; 7 bases map to TRBD1. CDR3 length: 13 residues. CDR1 is SGHRS, CDR2 YFSETQ, per germline. V shed 1 base, J shed 8 bases, and the junction held 5 bases outside the gene matches. This CDR3 reads CASSLTWDREAFF. CDR3 nucleotides: TGCGCCAGCAGCTTGACGTGGGACAGAGAAGCTTTCTTT.

This chain links TRBV9 with TRBJ1-5; possible D gene TRBD1, 5 bases. Trimming shortened V by 5 bases and J by 12 bases, and 15 bases separated the two germline ends. This CDR3 is 12 amino acids long. Germline V lookup: CDR1 SGDLS, CDR2 YYNGEE. CDR3: CASSAGGGVQHF. The CDR3 DNA reads as TGTGCCAGCAGTGCCGGGGGGGGGGTCCAGCATTTT.

The sample holds a few counts of this clonotype. J is TRBJ2-3 and V is TRBV7-2; the D gene is possibly TRBD2 (7 bases). V was trimmed by 2 bases and J by 5 bases, leaving 14 bases between them. CDR1 and CDR2 from the germline V gene are SGHTA and FQGNSA. This CDR3 is 15 amino acids long. The CDR3 reads CASSLTGGRQDTQYF. CDR3 bases: TGTGCCAGCAGCTTAACGGGGGGCCGTCAAGATACGCAGTATTTT.

The V gene is TRBV28, the J gene TRBJ1-1; D is undetermined. The CDR3 spans 13 residues. V was cut by 6 bases and J by 11 bases, with 19 bases left in between. Germline CDR1 is MDHEN and CDR2 is SYDVKM. The CDR3 DNA is TGTGCCAGCAGCCAAACCCCCCTCGAATCCGCTTTCTTT. Translating gives CASSQTPLESAFF.

This clonotype was detected a few times. J is TRBJ2-1 and V is TRBV24-1; tentative D call: TRBD2 (6 bases). V was trimmed by 4 bases and J by 4 bases, leaving 7 bases between them. Germline lookup yields CDR1 KGHDR and CDR2 SFDVKD. The CDR3 length is 13 residues. For the CDR3, the DNA is TGTGCCACCAGTGAGGGGACTTACAATGAGCAGTTCTTC. Its protein product is CATSEGTYNEQFF.

This clonotype was detected ten times or more. The chain employs TRBV11-2 and TRBJ2-7; 8 nucleotides agree with TRBD1. The CDR3 is 12 amino acids. V shed 5 bases and J 6 bases; nucleotides not matched to a gene: 3. CDR1 and CDR2 (germline): SGHAT, FQNNGV. The CDR3 DNA sequence: TGTGCCAGCAGCCGGACAGGGATCGAGCAGTACTTC. Protein: CASSRTGIEQYF. The entire variable domain, with the rest obtained from reference TRBV11-2 and TRBJ2-7, is as follows: EAGVAQSPRYKIIEKRQSVAFWCNPISGHATLYWYQQILGQGPKLLIQFQNNGVVDDSQLPKDRFSAERLKGVDSTLKIQPAKLEDSAVYLCASSRTGIEQYFGPGTRLTVT.

The J gene is TRBJ2-3, the V gene TRBV6-6, with a tentative D call TRBD1 (6 bases). Trimming took off 0 bases at V and 14 bases at J, with 18 bases between the two ends. The CDR3 is 14 amino acids. In germline, CDR1 is MNHNY, CDR2 SVGAGI (reference sequence). The CDR3 region has the DNA TGTGCCAGCAGTTACTCGGGGGCTGGAAACACCATGTATTTT. This gives the protein CASSYSGAGNTMYF.